These T cell receptor beta chains were read from a single sample in a study of blood T cell repertoires in COVID-19. Assay: immunoSEQ multiplex PCR; the TCRdb copy retains only in-frame clones and omits some. This table holds tens of thousands of clones, almost 90% found once. Material for sequencing was peripheral blood. All receptors come from a man aged 50-60 years with active COVID-19. CDR3s include the opening cysteine and the closing phenylalanine or tryptophan. D genes are given only for firm matches. Clone size is shown for a subset of rows, as once, few, many or a class of expanded clone.

CDR3 length,V gene,D gene,clone size,J gene,CDR3 protein,CDR3 DNA
13,TRBV7-9,NA,NA,TRBJ1-2,CASSFGADHGYTF,TGTGCCAGCAGCTTTGGGGCAGACCATGGCTACACCTTC
15,TRBV7-9,TRBD1,NA,TRBJ2-2,CASSTGQGGTGELFF,TGTGCCAGCAGCACGGGACAGGGGGGAACCGGGGAGCTGTTTTTT
13,TRBV6-5,NA,NA,TRBJ1-5,CASSQGGNQPQHF,TGTGCCAGCAGCCAAGGAGGGAATCAGCCCCAGCATTTT
16,TRBV6-6,NA,once,TRBJ2-7,CASSHRTASLSYEQYF,TGTGCCAGCAGCCATCGTACAGCTAGCCTCTCCTACGAGCAGTACTTC
15,TRBV4-1,NA,NA,TRBJ2-7,CASSHGTGGPYEQYF,TGCGCCAGCAGCCACGGGACCGGGGGGCCCTACGAGCAGTACTTC
15,TRBV3-1/TRBV3-2,TRBD1,once,TRBJ1-6,CASSQGQGAHSPLHF,TGTGCCAGCAGCCAGGGACAGGGGGCACATTCACCCCTCCACTTT
17,TRBV7-2,TRBD2,NA,TRBJ2-3,CASSFEGAGALRDTQYF,TGTGCCAGCAGCTTTGAGGGAGCGGGGGCCCTCCGAGATACGCAGTATTTT
15,TRBV2,NA,medium-sized,TRBJ1-4,CASSGAGNVGEKLFF,TGTGCCAGCAGTGGGGCGGGTAATGTTGGAGAAAAACTGTTTTTT
14,TRBV28,NA,NA,TRBJ1-5,CASSLESTHQPQHF,TGTGCCAGCAGTTTAGAGTCGACTCATCAGCCCCAGCATTTT
13,TRBV9,NA,once,TRBJ2-3,CASSPNEVDTQYF,TGTGCCAGCAGCCCGAACGAGGTAGATACGCAGTATTTT